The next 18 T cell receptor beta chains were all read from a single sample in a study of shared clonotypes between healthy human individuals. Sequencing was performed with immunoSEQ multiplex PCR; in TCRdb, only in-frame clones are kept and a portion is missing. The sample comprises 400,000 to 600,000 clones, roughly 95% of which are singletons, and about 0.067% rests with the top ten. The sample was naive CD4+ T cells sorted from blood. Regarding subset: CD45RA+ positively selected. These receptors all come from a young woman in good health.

CDR3 nucleotide sequence: TGTGCCAGTAGTCCCAAACAGGGGGCTTCTGGAAACACCATATATTTT. Translated, it gives CASSPKQGASGNTIYF. The rearrangement links TRBV19 to TRBJ1-3; 9 nucleotides align to TRBD1. Germline-derived CDR1 and CDR2 are LNHDA and SQIVND (reference sequence). The trim removed 5 bases at V and 1 base at J, leaving 6 bases unmatched. The CDR3 loop spans 16 amino acids.

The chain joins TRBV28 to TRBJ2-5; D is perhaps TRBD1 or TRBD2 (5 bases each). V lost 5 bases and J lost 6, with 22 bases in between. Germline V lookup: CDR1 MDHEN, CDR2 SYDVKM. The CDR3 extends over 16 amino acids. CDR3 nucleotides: TGTGCCAGCAGTAACGCCGGGGTAGGGGTGCTAAAGACCCAGTACTTC. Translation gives CASSNAGVGVLKTQYF.

The CDR3 region has the DNA TGTGCCAGTAGTGTCAGGGTTTTTGGGGAAGAGACCCAGTACTTC. This encodes CASSVRVFGEETQYF. V gene TRBV19 combines with J gene TRBJ2-5; TRBD1 is a possible D gene (5 bases). The CDR3 has 15 residues. V lost 5 bases to trimming and J lost 3 bases, with 16 bases between them. CDR1 LNHDA and CDR2 SQIVND come from the germline V gene (reference sequence).

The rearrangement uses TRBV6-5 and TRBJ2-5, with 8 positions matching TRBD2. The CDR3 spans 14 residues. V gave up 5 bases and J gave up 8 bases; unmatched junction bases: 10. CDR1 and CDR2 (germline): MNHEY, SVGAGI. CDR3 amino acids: CASSHGRDRITQYF. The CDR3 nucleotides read TGTGCCAGCAGTCACGGGAGGGACCGGATAACCCAGTACTTC.

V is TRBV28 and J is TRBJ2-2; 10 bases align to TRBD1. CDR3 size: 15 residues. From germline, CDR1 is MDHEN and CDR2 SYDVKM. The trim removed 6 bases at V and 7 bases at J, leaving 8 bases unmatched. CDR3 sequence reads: CASRDRTGGGGELFF. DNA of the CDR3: TGTGCCAGCAGGGACCGGACAGGGGGTGGCGGGGAGCTGTTTTTT.

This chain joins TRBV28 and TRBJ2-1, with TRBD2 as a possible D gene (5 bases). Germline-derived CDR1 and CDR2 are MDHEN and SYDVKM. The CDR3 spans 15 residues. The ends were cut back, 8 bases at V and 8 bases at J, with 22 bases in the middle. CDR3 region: CASGVPAGHGDEQFF. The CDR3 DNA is TGTGCCAGCGGAGTTCCGGCGGGCCACGGGGATGAGCAGTTCTTC.

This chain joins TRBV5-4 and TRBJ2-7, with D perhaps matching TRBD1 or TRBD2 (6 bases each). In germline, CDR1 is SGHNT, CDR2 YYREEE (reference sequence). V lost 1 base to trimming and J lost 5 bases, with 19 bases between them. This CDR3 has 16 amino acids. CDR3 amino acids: CASSLLIFGGGNEQYF. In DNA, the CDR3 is TGTGCCAGCAGCTTGTTGATATTCGGGGGCGGGAACGAGCAGTACTTC.

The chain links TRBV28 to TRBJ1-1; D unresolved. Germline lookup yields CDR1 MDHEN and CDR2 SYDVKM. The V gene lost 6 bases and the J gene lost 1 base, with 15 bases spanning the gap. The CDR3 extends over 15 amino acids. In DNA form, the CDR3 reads TGTGCCAGCAGCCGCTGGGCGATTGCGAACACTGAAGCTTTCTTT. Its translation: CASSRWAIANTEAFF.

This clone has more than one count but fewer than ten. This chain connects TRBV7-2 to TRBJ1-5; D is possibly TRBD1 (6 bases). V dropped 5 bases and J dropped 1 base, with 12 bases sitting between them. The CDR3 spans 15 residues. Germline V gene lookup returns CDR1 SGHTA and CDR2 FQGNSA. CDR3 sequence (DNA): TGTGCCAGCAGCACAGACAGGTCGAGCAATCAGCCCCAGCATTTT. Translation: CASSTDRSSNQPQHF. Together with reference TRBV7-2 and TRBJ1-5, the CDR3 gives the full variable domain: GAGVSQSPSNKVTEKGKDVELRCDPISGHTALYWYRQSLGQGLEFLIYFQGNSAPDKSGLPSDRFSAERTGGSVSTLTIQRTQQEDSAVYLCASSTDRSSNQPQHFGDGTRLSIL.

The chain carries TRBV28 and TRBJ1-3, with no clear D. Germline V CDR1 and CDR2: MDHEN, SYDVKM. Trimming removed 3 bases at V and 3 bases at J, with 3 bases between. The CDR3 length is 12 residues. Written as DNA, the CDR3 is TGTGCCAGCAGTTTGTTTGGAAACACCATATATTTT. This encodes CASSLFGNTIYF.

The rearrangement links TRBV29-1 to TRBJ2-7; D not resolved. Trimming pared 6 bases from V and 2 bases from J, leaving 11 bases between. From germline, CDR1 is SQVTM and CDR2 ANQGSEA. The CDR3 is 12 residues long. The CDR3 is CSVSESPYEQYF. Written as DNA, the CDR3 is TGCAGCGTGAGTGAGAGTCCCTACGAGCAGTACTTC.

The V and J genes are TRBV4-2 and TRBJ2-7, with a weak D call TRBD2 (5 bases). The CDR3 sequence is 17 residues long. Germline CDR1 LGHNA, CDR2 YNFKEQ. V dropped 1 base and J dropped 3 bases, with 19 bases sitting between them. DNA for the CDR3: TGTGCCAGCAGCCAAGTGGGCCGGGATTCGGGAAACTACGAGCAGTACTTC. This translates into CASSQVGRDSGNYEQYF.

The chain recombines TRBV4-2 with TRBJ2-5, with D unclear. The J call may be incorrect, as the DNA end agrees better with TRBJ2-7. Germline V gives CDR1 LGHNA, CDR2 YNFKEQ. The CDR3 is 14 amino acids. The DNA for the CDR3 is TGTGCCAGCAGCGCGGACGGTGGCTGGGGCGAGCAGTACTTC. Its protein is CASSADGGWGEQYF.

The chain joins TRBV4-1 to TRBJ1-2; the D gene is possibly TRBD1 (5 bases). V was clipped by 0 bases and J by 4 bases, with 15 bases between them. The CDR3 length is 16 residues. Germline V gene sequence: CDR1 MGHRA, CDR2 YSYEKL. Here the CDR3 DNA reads TGCGCCAGCAGCCAAGATACAAGGGGAACTCTCTATGGCTACACCTTC. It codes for CASSQDTRGTLYGYTF.

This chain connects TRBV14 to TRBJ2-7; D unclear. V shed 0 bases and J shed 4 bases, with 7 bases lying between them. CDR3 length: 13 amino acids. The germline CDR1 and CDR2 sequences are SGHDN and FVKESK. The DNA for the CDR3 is TGTGCCAGCAGCCAAGATAGGGTATACGAGCAGTACTTC. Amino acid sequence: CASSQDRVYEQYF. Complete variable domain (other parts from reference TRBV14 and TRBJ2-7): EAGVTQFPSHSVIEKGQTVTLRCDPISGHDNLYWYRRVMGKEIKFLLHFVKESKQDESGMPNNRFLAERTGGTYSTLKVQPAELEDSGVYFCASSQDRVYEQYFGPGTRLTVT.

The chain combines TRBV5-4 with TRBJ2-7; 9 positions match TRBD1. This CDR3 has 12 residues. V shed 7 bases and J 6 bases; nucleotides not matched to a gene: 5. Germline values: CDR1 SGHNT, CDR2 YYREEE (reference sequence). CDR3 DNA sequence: TGTGCCAGCGGCGGACAGGGGCGCGAGCAGTACTTC. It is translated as CASGGQGREQYF.

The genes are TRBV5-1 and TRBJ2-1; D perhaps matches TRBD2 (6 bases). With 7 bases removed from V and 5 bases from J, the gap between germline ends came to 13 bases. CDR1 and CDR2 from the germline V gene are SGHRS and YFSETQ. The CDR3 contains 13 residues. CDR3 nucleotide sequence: TGCGCCAGCCAATTCTTAGCGGACAATGAGCAGTTCTTC. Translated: CASQFLADNEQFF.

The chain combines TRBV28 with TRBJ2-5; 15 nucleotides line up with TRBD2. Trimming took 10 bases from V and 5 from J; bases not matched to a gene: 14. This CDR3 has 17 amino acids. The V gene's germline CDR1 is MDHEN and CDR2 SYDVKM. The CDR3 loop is CATRTSGRASVGETQYF. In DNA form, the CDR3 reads TGTGCCACGAGGACTAGCGGGAGGGCCTCGGTCGGGGAGACCCAGTACTTC.